The 10 T cell receptor beta chains reported below all come from one sample, sequenced in a study of T-cell reconstitution after alpha-beta-depleted transplantation in children. TCRbeta library preparation incorporated unique molecular identifiers. MiXCR was run by TCRdb on the PCR reads, yielding one entry per CDR3 protein. The sample records 490,000 or so distinct CDR3 sequences, 12% being singletons. The material was PBMCs from the stem cell graft donor, obtained from the stem cell graft. All receptors come from a human donor who donated a stem cell graft to a child with combined immunodeficiency.

This clonotype was detected only a few times. The chain couples TRBV20-1 to TRBJ1-1; D unresolved. V was pared by 3 bases and J by 8 bases, with 10 bases between. CDR3 size: 11 residues. Per germline, CDR1 DFQATT and CDR2 SNEGSKA (reference sequence). For the CDR3, the DNA is TGCAGTGCTAGGGCCCGCACGGAAGCTTTCTTT. Translation gives CSARARTEAFF.

A few counts support this clonotype. The chain employs TRBV12-3 or TRBV12-4 and TRBJ1-5; 7 positions agree with TRBD1. The trim removed 6 bases at V and 5 bases at J, leaving 7 bases unmatched. There are 14 residues in the CDR3. The CDR3: CASSQRQGDQPQHF. CDR3 bases: TGTGCCAGCAGCCAAAGACAGGGCGATCAGCCCCAGCATTTT.

This clonotype was detected only a few times. The chain recombines TRBV9 with TRBJ2-6; the match to TRBD2 covers 9 bases. CDR1 is SGDLS, CDR2 YYNGEE, per germline. This CDR3 spans 18 amino acids. With V trimmed by 5 bases and J by 4 bases, 13 bases remained unmatched. CDR3 sequence: CASRPGIAGVKGANVLTF. DNA for the CDR3: TGTGCCAGCAGGCCAGGAATAGCGGGAGTCAAAGGGGCCAACGTCCTGACTTTC.

This clonotype was recorded many times. The V call is TRBV27, the J call TRBJ2-2, with 10 bases matching TRBD2. There are 14 residues in the CDR3. V was clipped by 9 bases and J by 4 bases; unmatched bases: 5. The germline CDR1 and CDR2 sequences are MNHEY and SMNVEV (reference sequence). The CDR3 DNA reads TGTGCCAGTCGGGGGACTAGCGCCACCGGGGAGCTGTTTTTT. Its translation is CASRGTSATGELFF.

This chain connects TRBV5-6 to TRBJ2-2, with no clear D. Germline assignment: CDR1 SGHDT and CDR2 YYEEEE. V lost 6 bases and J lost 0, with 21 bases in between. The CDR3 has 18 amino acids. CDR3 DNA sequence: TGTGCCAGCAACGAGAGGCCAGCCCGGTTCGCGAACACCGGGGAGCTGTTTTTT. The encoded protein is CASNERPARFANTGELFF.

The rearrangement joins TRBV24-1 to TRBJ2-7, with TRBD1 as a possible D gene (6 bases). Trimming removed 6 bases from V and 0 bases from J, with 14 bases in between. The CDR3 has 15 amino acids. In germline, CDR1 is KGHDR, CDR2 SFDVKD. The CDR3 region is CATSFPGHNSYEQYF. The CDR3 DNA reads as TGTGCCACCAGTTTCCCGGGACATAACTCCTACGAGCAGTACTTC.

This clonotype has at least ten counts. The V gene is TRBV7-2, the J gene TRBJ1-4, with D uncertain. Germline CDR1 and CDR2: SGHTA and FQGNSA. The V end was cut by 5 bases, the J end by 3 bases, with 10 bases between. This CDR3 spans 14 amino acids. The CDR3 bases are TGTGCCAGCAGCCCCGGCGGGTCTAATGAAAAACTGTTTTTT. Translating gives CASSPGGSNEKLFF.

This clonotype was seen more than once but under ten times. The rearrangement joins TRBV29-1 to TRBJ1-1; the match to TRBD1 covers 10 bases. V gave up 1 base and J gave up 3 bases; unmatched junction bases: 5. The CDR3 contains 15 residues. Germline V CDR1 and CDR2: SQVTM, ANQGSEA. CDR3 protein: CSVEGDRGLDTEAFF. CDR3 nucleotides: TGCAGCGTTGAAGGGGACAGGGGATTGGACACTGAAGCTTTCTTT.

This clonotype was seen a handful of times. The chain recombines TRBV5-1 with TRBJ1-5, with D tentatively TRBD1 (5 bases). The germline gives CDR1 SGHRS, CDR2 YFSETQ. Trimming stripped 0 bases from V and 3 bases from J, with 10 bases between. There are 15 residues in the CDR3. The DNA of the CDR3 is TGCGCCAGCAGCTTGGCCGGGACGGTCAATCAGCCCCAGCATTTT. Translation gives CASSLAGTVNQPQHF.

This rearrangement joins TRBV3-1 to TRBJ2-5; 8 bases agree with TRBD2. The V and J ends lost 0 bases and 5 bases, in that order; junction bases with no gene match: 8. The CDR3 is 16 amino acids. The germline V gene has CDR1 LGHDT and CDR2 YNNKEL (reference sequence). CDR3 DNA: TGTGCCAGCAGCCAAGATCCGGCGGGGGGCGTGGAGACCCAGTACTTC. Encoded protein: CASSQDPAGGVETQYF.